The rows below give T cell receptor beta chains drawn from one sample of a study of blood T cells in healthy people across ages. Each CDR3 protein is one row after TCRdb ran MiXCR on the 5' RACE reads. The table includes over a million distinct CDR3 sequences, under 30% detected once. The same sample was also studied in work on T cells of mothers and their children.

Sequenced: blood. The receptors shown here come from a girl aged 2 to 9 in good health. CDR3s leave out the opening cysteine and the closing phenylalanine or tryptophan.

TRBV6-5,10,ASRAGGSEAF
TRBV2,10,ASSEAGDTQY
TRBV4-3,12,ASSQDVRTGPQH
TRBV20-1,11,SASSGSLDEQY
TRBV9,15,ASSGVPGQGGHGELF
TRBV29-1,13,SVEDGGAEIEKLF
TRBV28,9,ASSQPGGYT
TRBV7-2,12,ASTAGTLAYGYT
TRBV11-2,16,ASSLSPGLAGEVETQY
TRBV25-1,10,ASSKHNYEQY
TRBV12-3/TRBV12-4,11,ASSLGQLETQY
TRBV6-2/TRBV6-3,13,ASGDRDSPNQPQH
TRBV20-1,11,SARSGTDYEQY
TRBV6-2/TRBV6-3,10,ASNLLGHEQF
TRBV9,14,ASSVPGTSGVYEQY
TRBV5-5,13,ASSSTDRERDIQY
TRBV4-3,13,ASSQAAGGRDTQY
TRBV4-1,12,ASSQDLRGRSYT
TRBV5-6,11,ASSLVGTDRQF
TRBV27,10,ARNVGKNIQY
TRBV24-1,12,ATTGRSNTGELF
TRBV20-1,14,SARDPLLGFDTEAF
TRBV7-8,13,ASSPRDIGTYGYT
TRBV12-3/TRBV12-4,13,ASSFHGGHNEKLF
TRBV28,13,ASSPVEAGQETQY
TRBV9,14,ASSVEMQPSNYGYT
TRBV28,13,ASSVLVGSSHEQY
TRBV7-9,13,ASSPVSGEGSPLH
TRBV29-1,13,SPREGGPTYNEQF
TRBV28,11,ASKDLGSYEQY
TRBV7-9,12,ASSLGLGVDGYT
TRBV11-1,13,ASSPANGVVNIQY
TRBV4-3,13,ASSQDNSGQETQY
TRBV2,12,ASSAGTGISEQY
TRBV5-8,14,ATPTQEGASYYEQY
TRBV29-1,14,SVEGEGGGMNTEAF
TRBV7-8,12,ASGSGRGTDTQY
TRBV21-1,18,ASSRDYPNRDRSLQETQY
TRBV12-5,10,ASARLNEKLF
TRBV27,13,ASKQREDEVGEQF
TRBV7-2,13,ASSLGVARHNEQF
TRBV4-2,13,ASSQGVSAKETQY
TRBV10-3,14,AISESVRALNTEAF
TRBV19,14,ASSIDLSIPNQPQH
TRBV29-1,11,SVEHRDSYEQY
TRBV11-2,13,ASSQEYRFPDTQY
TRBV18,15,ASSPSPTGGRGYGYT
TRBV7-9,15,AGSSGRGLVITDTQY
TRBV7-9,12,ASPPPGQVGEQY
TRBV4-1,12,ASSQDVLGYEQY
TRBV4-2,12,ASSDTLSYNEQF